This T cell receptor beta chain is drawn from a study of cytomegalovirus exposure and HLA in healthy donors. Whole-study results and caveats: The tendency of first-cohort TCR clusters to co-occur in the roughly 130 validation repertoires emerged from a later analysis. Three chains linked to CMV were shown in vitro to be specific for CMV antigens. Most TCRs appeared rarely, but some public TCRs recurred in many donors.

Libraries were prepared by immunoSEQ multiplex PCR; TCRdb keeps only in-frame clonotypes and omits some of them. The table has about 120,000 clones, 80% to 90% seen once. The donors were part of the 120-subject validation cohort, which stood apart from the 666-subject first cohort. Germline V gene sequence: CDR1 PRHDT, CDR2 FYEKMQ (reference sequence). V lost 2 bases and J lost 5, with 18 bases in between. The CDR3 is made up of 16 amino acids. A word on this clone: Its specificity is unknown.

The rearrangement uses TRBV13 and TRBJ1-1, with TRBD1 as a possible D gene (5 bases). The sample was PBMCs. This sequence originates from a woman between 18 and 29 years old in good health and CMV-seronegative. CDR3 region: CASSLFGGFGGTEAFF. The CDR3 DNA reads as TGTGCCAGCAGCTTATTCGGTGGGTTCGGGGGGACTGAAGCTTTCTTT.